This T cell receptor beta chain is drawn from a study of blood T cell repertoires in COVID-19. Study context: T cells, B-cell-depleted T cells, or PBMCs supplied cDNA or gDNA.

The J segment lost 4 bases and the V segment lost 3 bases, leaving 8 bases of the junction unmatched. This CDR3 contains 17 residues. Germline V lookup: CDR1 SGHRS, CDR2 YFSETQ. Enrollees, about 18 to 100 years old, lived in some 24 US areas. Original analysis: Quantification of nucleated cells was approximated via reference gene primer amplification. The repertoire was sequenced with immunoSEQ multiplex PCR; TCRdb's copy has only in-frame clones and lacks some. V, J and clone size are taken as reported in that table, and D and trimming were inferred from the DNA itself. The table has under 250,000 clones, 80% to 90% seen once; the top ten hold about 3%.

This rearrangement joins TRBV5-1 to TRBJ2-2, with 11 nucleotides matching TRBD2. The specimen was PBMCs or T cells enriched from blood (not recorded which). The TCR was taken from a woman aged 18-29 years in a cohort exposed to, infected with or recovered from COVID-19 (not recorded which). DNA of the CDR3: TGCGCCAGCAGCTGGACCGGGACTAGCGGCCCCACCGGGGAGCTGTTTTTT. Encoded protein: CASSWTGTSGPTGELFF.